These 11 T cell receptor beta chains share one sample of origin, sequenced in a study of blood T cell repertoires in COVID-19. This table comes from immunoSEQ multiplex PCR, and its TCRdb copy is limited to in-frame clones, with some not included. The table shows around 250,000 clones, with around 82% occurring only once. Sequencing was done on a sample of PBMCs or T cells enriched from blood (not recorded which). The source is a man aged 45-65 years who had recovered from COVID-19.

The chain combines TRBV7-9 with TRBJ1-6; possible D gene TRBD1, 5 bases. The CDR3 covers 12 residues. Germline values: CDR1 SEHNR, CDR2 FQNEAQ (reference sequence). The CDR3 loop is CAWGPSNSPLHF. The DNA for the CDR3 is TGTGCGTGGGGCCCCTCTAATTCACCCCTCCACTTT.

Turning to this clone: At the DNA level, this CDR3 is encoded by other sequences in the same sample as well. The CDR3 loop is CASSLETGLNEKLFF. In DNA form, the CDR3 reads TGTGCCAGCAGCTTAGAGACGGGACTCAATGAAAAACTGTTTTTT. The genes are TRBV7-9 and TRBJ1-4; D is possibly TRBD1 (5 bases). The germline V gene encodes CDR1 SEHNR and CDR2 FQNEAQ (reference sequence). CDR3 length: 15 amino acids. Trimming stripped 1 base from V and 5 bases from J, with 11 bases between.

The rearrangement joins TRBV6-1 to TRBJ1-6; D may be TRBD1 (6 bases). V dropped 2 bases and J dropped 9 bases, with 14 bases sitting between them. CDR3 size: 15 residues. Germline V gene sequence: CDR1 MNHNS, CDR2 SASEGT. DNA for the CDR3: TGTGCCAGCAGTGAAACACCCAAAGGGGGTTCACCCCTCCACTTT. This sequence encodes CASSETPKGGSPLHF.

This clone was observed once. This sequence joins TRBV28 and TRBJ1-5, with D hard to call. V was shortened by 4 bases and J by 11 bases, with 9 bases between the two germline ends. Germline CDR1 and CDR2: MDHEN and SYDVKM. The length of the CDR3 is 11 residues. The CDR3 region has the DNA TGTGCCAGCAGTTCTTCCGGGGCCCAGCATTTT. Translating gives CASSSSGAQHF.

The chain is built from TRBV5-1 and TRBJ2-2; D possibly corresponds to TRBD2 (5 bases). Between the trimmed V and J ends, which lost 4 bases and 7 bases, there was a span of 11 bases. From germline, CDR1 is SGHRS and CDR2 YFSETQ. CDR3 length: 13 residues. The CDR3 DNA reads TGCGCCAGCAGCGAAACGGAGGACGGGGAGCTGTTTTTT. Its protein is CASSETEDGELFF.

This clone was counted a single time. The V gene is TRBV11-1, the J gene TRBJ1-2, with 10 bases identical to TRBD1. The CDR3 spans 13 residues. Germline lookup yields CDR1 SGHAT and CDR2 FQDESV (reference sequence). V gave up 5 bases and J gave up 8 bases; unmatched junction bases: 5. The CDR3 DNA reads TGTGCCAGCAGCCGACAGGGGGCTACGGGCTACACCTTC. Residues: CASSRQGATGYTF.

The chain recombines TRBV4-1 with TRBJ2-2; D might be TRBD2 (6 bases). The V end was cut by 4 bases, the J end by 8 bases, with 23 bases between. Germline V CDR1 and CDR2: MGHRA, YSYEKL. The CDR3 contains 17 residues. The chain's CDR3 is CASSLLPGEVGAGELFF. The CDR3 bases are TGCGCCAGCAGCCTCCTACCGGGGGAAGTAGGGGCGGGGGAGCTGTTTTTT.

J is TRBJ2-2 and V is TRBV10-3; 7 nucleotides line up with TRBD2. Germline CDR1 is ENHRY and CDR2 is SYGVKD. V shed 10 bases and J 3 bases; nucleotides not matched to a gene: 8. The CDR3 covers 14 residues. The DNA for the CDR3 is TGTGCCACCGGACTAGACAGTCACACCGGGGAGCTGTTTTTT. Translation: CATGLDSHTGELFF.

V usage is TRBV27 and J usage is TRBJ1-5, with TRBD1 matching 10 bases. Germline V gene lookup returns CDR1 MNHEY and CDR2 SMNVEV (reference sequence). V lost 7 bases, J lost 3 bases, and 9 bases stayed unmatched. The CDR3 totals 16 residues. CDR3 protein: CASKRTDRGVNQPQHF. The CDR3 nucleotides read TGTGCCAGCAAAAGAACGGACAGGGGGGTCAATCAGCCCCAGCATTTT.

This clone was recorded once. V gene TRBV6-5 combines with J gene TRBJ1-3; tentatively, D is TRBD1 (6 bases). This CDR3 is built from 13 residues. The germline V and J ends were trimmed by 6 bases and 6 bases, with 12 bases remaining between them. Looked up from germline, CDR1 is MNHEY and CDR2 is SVGAGI. This CDR3 is CASRARTENTIYF. The DNA of the CDR3 is TGTGCCAGCAGAGCTAGGACAGAAAACACCATATATTTT.

The V and J genes are TRBV5-5 and TRBJ2-7; 10 bases map to TRBD1. With V trimmed by 3 bases and J by 6 bases, 6 bases remained unmatched. The CDR3 totals 14 residues. The germline gives CDR1 SGHKS, CDR2 YYEKEE (reference sequence). The CDR3 sequence is CASSSDRGLGEQYF. CDR3 in DNA: TGTGCCAGCAGCTCAGACAGGGGGCTAGGCGAGCAGTACTTC.